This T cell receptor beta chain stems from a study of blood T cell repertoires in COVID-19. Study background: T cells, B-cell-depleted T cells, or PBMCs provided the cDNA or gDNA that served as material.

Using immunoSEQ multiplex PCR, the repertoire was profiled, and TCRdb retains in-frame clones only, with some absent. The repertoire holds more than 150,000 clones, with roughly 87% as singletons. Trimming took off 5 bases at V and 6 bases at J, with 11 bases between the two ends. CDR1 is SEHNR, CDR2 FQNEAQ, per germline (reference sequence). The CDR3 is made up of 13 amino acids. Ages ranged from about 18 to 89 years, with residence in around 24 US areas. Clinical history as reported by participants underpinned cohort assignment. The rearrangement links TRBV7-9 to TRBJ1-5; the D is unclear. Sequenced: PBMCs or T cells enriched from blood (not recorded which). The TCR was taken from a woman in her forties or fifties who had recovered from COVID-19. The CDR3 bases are TGTGCCAGCAGCCGGTTAGAGGGTCAGCCCCAGCATTTT. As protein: CASSRLEGQPQHF.